The subject of this entry is one T cell receptor (beta chain). The CDR3 is 15 residues long. CDR1 and CDR2 (germline): LGHNA, YNFKEQ. The V end lost 1 base, the J end lost 7 bases, and 16 bases lay between the germline ends. This sample was taken from a study of blood T cell repertoires in COVID-19. Turning to the study itself: The origin of the acute and convalescent COVID-19 samples was the United States, Italy and Spain. Sample material is recorded as cDNA or gDNA derived from T cells, B-cell-depleted T cells, or PBMCs.

Sequencing was performed with immunoSEQ multiplex PCR; in TCRdb, only in-frame clones are kept and a portion is missing. The top ten clones hold roughly 12% of a sample with about 150,000 clones, roughly 80% of them seen once. Material for sequencing was peripheral blood. The V gene is TRBV4-2, the J gene TRBJ1-2; perhaps TRBD1 as D (6 bases). This clonotype was sampled from a woman aged 60 to 75 with COVID-19, enrolled during active disease. The CDR3, as DNA: TGTGCCAGCAGCCAAGTGCTGGGGGCAGGCCCTGGCTACACCTTC. Translation gives CASSQVLGAGPGYTF.